Following are 10 T cell receptor beta chains from one sample sequenced in a study of glioma-infiltrating T cells. Using RNA template, CDR3s of TCR alpha and beta were amplified with iRepertoire arm-PCR. MiXCR, applied by TCRdb to the multiplex PCR reads, yields one record per CDR3 protein. In the table there are about 210,000 distinct CDR3 sequences, 32% of which are singletons. Sequenced: glioma tissue, nonneoplastic brain tissue, or PBMCs (not recorded which). The source of these receptors is a human donor with low-grade glioma or glioblastoma, undergoing nonglioma brain surgery, or in good health (not recorded which).

The chain uses TRBV27 and TRBJ2-1; 16 positions match TRBD2. CDR3 size: 15 residues. V shed 6 bases, J shed 6 bases, and the junction held 2 bases outside the gene matches. Germline values: CDR1 MNHEY, CDR2 SMNVEV (reference sequence). The CDR3 loop reads CASSGTSGRANEQFF. CDR3 nucleotides: TGTGCCAGCAGCGGGACTAGCGGGAGGGCCAATGAGCAGTTCTTC.

Many counts were recorded for this clonotype. The chain combines TRBV6-2 or TRBV6-3 with TRBJ2-1; D is perhaps TRBD2 (5 bases). The V gene lost 0 bases and the J gene lost 2 bases, with 14 bases spanning the gap. From germline, CDR1 is MNHEY and CDR2 SVGEGT. The CDR3 runs to 17 residues. The CDR3 region has the DNA TGTGCCAGCAGTTACTCCCCAGCGGAACCCGCCTACAATGAGCAGTTCTTC. Translation: CASSYSPAEPAYNEQFF.

The sample holds many counts of this clonotype. This chain connects TRBV11-2 to TRBJ1-1; D is possibly TRBD1 (5 bases). The ends were cut back, 6 bases at V and 4 bases at J, with 15 bases in the middle. The length of the CDR3 is 14 residues. Germline CDR1 SGHAT, CDR2 FQNNGV. CDR3 DNA: TGTGCCAGCAGTTTTGGCAGGGTATCCACTGAAGCTTTCTTT. Residues: CASSFGRVSTEAFF.

This clonotype has ten or more counts. The chain joins TRBV4-1 to TRBJ2-5; no clear D gene. Trimming stripped 1 base from V and 2 bases from J, with 8 bases between. This CDR3 comprises 14 residues. CDR1 and CDR2 from the germline V gene are MGHRA and YSYEKL. CDR3 sequence: CASSQVPAQETQYF. As DNA, the CDR3 is TGCGCCAGCAGCCAAGTCCCAGCTCAAGAGACCCAGTACTTC.

This clonotype was seen at least ten times. CDR3 protein: CASSLVRRSGGNTIYF. CDR3 nucleotides: TGTGCCAGCAGCTTAGTTCGAAGATCTGGCGGAAACACCATATATTTT. This chain uses TRBV7-8 with TRBJ1-3; D is uncertain. The germline CDR1 and CDR2 sequences are SGHVS and FQNEAQ. The CDR3 runs 16 residues. Trimming left V 1 base short and J 4 bases short, with 14 bases between.

To note about this clonotype: A much larger clone lies a single base off, so this may be a read error. The gene calls are TRBV18 and TRBJ2-1; D not resolved. CDR1 is KGHSH and CDR2 is LQKENI in the germline V gene. There are 12 residues in the CDR3. The CDR3 DNA sequence: TGTGCCAGATCACCACAAACGGAAGAGCAGTTCTTC. This encodes CARSPQTEEQFF.

The chain employs TRBV14 and TRBJ1-1, with D unclear. The V end was cut by 3 bases, the J end by 1 base, with 6 bases between. In germline, CDR1 is SGHDN, CDR2 FVKESK. The CDR3 consists of 13 residues. Here the CDR3 reads CASSQQQNTEAFF. CDR3 in DNA: TGTGCCAGCAGCCAGCAGCAGAACACTGAAGCTTTCTTT. Drawing the rest from reference TRBV14 and TRBJ1-1, the complete variable domain is EAGVTQFPSHSVIEKGQTVTLRCDPISGHDNLYWYRRVMGKEIKFLLHFVKESKQDESGMPNNRFLAERTGGTYSTLKVQPAELEDSGVYFCASSQQQNTEAFFGQGTRLTVV.

This clonotype was seen at least ten times. The V gene is TRBV4-1, the J gene TRBJ2-7; 7 nucleotides line up with TRBD1. V was pared by 0 bases and J by 1 base, with 9 bases of the junction left unmatched. CDR1 is MGHRA and CDR2 is YSYEKL in the germline V gene. CDR3 length equals 17 residues. The CDR3 nucleotides are TGCGCCAGCAGCCAAGATAATCCGACAGGGTTTTCCTACGAGCAGTACTTC. Amino acid sequence: CASSQDNPTGFSYEQYF.

This clonotype was detected many times. The V and J genes are TRBV7-7 and TRBJ2-1; 9 nucleotides line up with TRBD1. After removal of 5 bases from V and 2 bases from J, the junction contained 4 bases not matched to a gene. The germline CDR1 and CDR2 sequences are SSHAT and FNYEAQ (reference sequence). The CDR3 contains 15 residues. CDR3 sequence reads: CASSAGTGTYNEQFF. CDR3 nucleotide sequence: TGTGCCAGCAGCGCCGGGACAGGGACCTACAATGAGCAGTTCTTC.

The CDR3 sequence is CASSWGVSGANEQFF. Written as DNA, the CDR3 is TGTGCCAGCAGTTGGGGGGTTAGCGGGGCCAATGAGCAGTTCTTC. The gene calls are TRBV5-4 and TRBJ2-1, with 8 bases that match TRBD2. The V gene's germline CDR1 is SGHNT and CDR2 YYREEE (reference sequence). This CDR3 is built from 15 residues. V lost 5 bases, J lost 6 bases, and 10 bases stayed unmatched.